Described below is a single TCR beta chain sequence and its context. The sample originates from a study of PD-L1 blockade in urothelial cancer. Study overall: Prior exposure to chemotherapy in patients amounted to 0 to 3 regimens received. T cells numbered a median of about 140,000 in the blood samples.

Trimming removed 1 base at V and 5 bases at J, with 17 bases between. The CDR3 has 16 residues. Germline lookup yields CDR1 LGHNT and CDR2 FRNRAP. Sample time point: pretreatment peripheral blood. Produced via immunoSEQ multiplex PCR; TCRdb's table is partial and in-frame only. The sample has some 52,000 clones, approximately 77% seen once; the top ten hold approximately 4%. The material was PBMCs, obtained around atezolizumab (anti-PD-L1) treatment. The gene calls are TRBV12-5 and TRBJ2-5, with a tentative D call TRBD2 (6 bases). This clonotype was obtained from an older man with urothelial cancer. The CDR3 region has the DNA TGTGCTAGTGGTTTGGGAAGGTCCGCGGGGAGGGAGACCCAGTACTTC. This translates into CASGLGRSAGRETQYF.